The clone carrying this T cell receptor beta chain showed up just once. What it binds is not known. This specimen belongs to a study of T-cell reconstitution after alpha-beta-depleted transplantation in children. Germline lookup yields CDR1 SGHVS and CDR2 FNYEAQ. The V and J ends lost 1 base and 7 bases respectively, with 16 bases between them. CDR3 length equals 15 residues. Overall study findings and caveats: Reportedly, only several hundred clones from non-depleted graft cells drove alpha-beta T-cell counts at about two months. Several patients had high TCRbeta diversity at day 60; it came from surviving recipient T cells and thymic progenitors. T-cell counts and diversity at one year post-transplant came mainly from newly produced T cells.

Preparing the TCRbeta library involved the use of unique molecular identifiers. Each CDR3 protein is one row after TCRdb ran MiXCR on the PCR reads. The table includes approximately 290,000 distinct CDR3 sequences, around a tenth detected once. The chain joins TRBV7-6 to TRBJ2-5; a possible D gene is TRBD1 (8 bases). The sequences come from peripheral blood, collected 180 days after TCRalphabeta/CD19-depleted stem cell transplant. The sequence derives from a male patient under 10 years old who had a stem cell transplant for chronic granulomatous disease, so the T cells may come from the graft donor. CDR3: CASSLGVDREGTQYF. The CDR3 DNA is TGTGCCAGCAGCTTAGGGGTGGACAGGGAGGGGACCCAGTACTTC.